These 26 T cell receptor beta chains came from one sample sequenced in a study of response to subunit inactivated influenza vaccine. TCRdb re-called the RT-PCR reads with MiXCR, one entry per CDR3 protein. Of more than 450,000 distinct CDR3 sequences in the sample, about an eighth were seen once. The sequences come from PBMCs from blood, collected on the day of vaccination. These receptor sequences come from a man aged 50 to 60 who received an inactivated influenza vaccine.

The V and J genes are TRBV5-1 and TRBJ1-1; D is uncertain. The CDR3 sequence is 16 residues long. Trimming took 0 bases from V and 0 from J, leaving 12 bases between them. Germline CDR1 reads SGHRS; CDR2 reads YFSETQ. The CDR3 protein is CASSLASLIMNTEAFF. DNA for the CDR3: TGCGCCAGCAGCTTGGCGAGTTTAATAATGAACACTGAAGCTTTCTTT. The full variable domain, its missing parts supplied by reference TRBV5-1 and TRBJ1-1, is KAGVTQTPRYLIKTRGQQVTLSCSPISGHRSVSWYQQTPGQGLQFLFEYFSETQRNKGNFPGRFSGRQFSNSRSEMNVSTLELGDSALYLCASSLASLIMNTEAFFGQGTRLTVV.

This clonotype has a count of ten or more. V usage is TRBV7-8 and J usage is TRBJ1-1; 8 bases map to TRBD1. Trimming took 2 bases from V and 0 from J; bases not matched to a gene: 5. Germline-derived CDR1 and CDR2 are SGHVS and FQNEAQ. The CDR3 loop spans 16 amino acids. CDR3 nucleotides: TGTGCCAGCAGCTTAATCAGGGGGCGAATGAACACTGAAGCTTTCTTT. It specifies CASSLIRGRMNTEAFF. Together with reference TRBV7-8 and TRBJ1-1, the CDR3 gives the full variable domain: GAGVSQSPRYKVAKRGQDVALRCDPISGHVSLFWYQQALGQGPEFLTYFQNEAQLDKSGLPSDRFFAERPEGSVSTLKIQRTQQEDSAVYLCASSLIRGRMNTEAFFGQGTRLTVV.

This CDR3 reads CASSPVGTSVSDTQYF. CDR3 sequence (DNA): TGTGCCAGCAGCCCAGTCGGAACTAGCGTCTCAGATACGCAGTATTTT. The V and J genes are TRBV7-9 and TRBJ2-3; 7 bases fit TRBD2. CDR3 length: 16 amino acids. The trim removed 5 bases at V and 4 bases at J, leaving 12 bases unmatched. Looked up from germline, CDR1 is SEHNR and CDR2 is FQNEAQ (reference sequence).

V usage is TRBV12-3 or TRBV12-4 and J usage is TRBJ2-2, with 10 bases aligning to TRBD1. J was trimmed by 7 bases and V by 1 base; bases with no gene match: 9. This CDR3 spans 17 amino acids. CDR3 loop: CASSLEVGTGAGGELFF. As DNA, the CDR3 is TGTGCCAGCAGTTTAGAAGTAGGGACAGGGGCCGGCGGGGAGCTGTTTTTT.

V usage is TRBV5-1 and J usage is TRBJ2-1; D gene unclear. The germline CDR1 and CDR2 sequences are SGHRS and YFSETQ. V lost 4 bases and J lost 3, with 8 bases in between. The length of the CDR3 is 13 residues. CDR3 sequence reads: CASSLEDYNEQFF. CDR3 bases: TGCGCCAGCAGCCTCGAGGACTACAATGAGCAGTTCTTC.

This clonotype was counted ten times or more. V gene TRBV29-1 combines with J gene TRBJ2-3; 13 nucleotides agree with TRBD2. The CDR3 spans 15 residues. In germline, CDR1 is SQVTM, CDR2 ANQGSEA. Trimming cost V 2 bases and J 6 bases; bases outside gene matches: 5. CDR3 sequence reads: CSVEIRTSGSDTQYF. The DNA for the CDR3 is TGCAGCGTTGAAATCAGGACTAGCGGGAGTGATACGCAGTATTTT.

The V gene is TRBV4-3, the J gene TRBJ1-1; D gene unclear. The CDR3 sequence is 16 residues long. V shed 0 bases and J shed 4 bases, with 15 bases lying between them. The germline V gene encodes CDR1 LGHNA and CDR2 YSLEER. The CDR3 sequence is CASSQDGASVGTEAFF. The CDR3 DNA is TGCGCCAGCAGCCAAGATGGTGCCAGCGTGGGCACTGAAGCTTTCTTT.

The chain links TRBV2 to TRBJ2-1; 8 positions match TRBD2. Germline lookup yields CDR1 SNHLY and CDR2 FYNNEI. The trim removed 10 bases at V and 8 bases at J, leaving 13 bases unmatched. There are 14 residues in the CDR3. The CDR3 is CATTETGTRYEQFF. The CDR3 region has the DNA TGTGCCACCACCGAAACCGGGACTAGATATGAGCAGTTCTTC.

Many counts were recorded for this clonotype. The rearrangement joins TRBV12-3 or TRBV12-4 to TRBJ1-4; 9 nucleotides align to TRBD1. This CDR3 is built from 15 residues. The trim removed 5 bases at V and 5 bases at J, leaving 6 bases unmatched. The CDR3, as DNA: TGTGCCAGCAGTGCCTGGACAGGGGCAAATGAAAAACTGTTTTTT. Translating it yields CASSAWTGANEKLFF.

The J gene is TRBJ2-1, the V gene TRBV20-1; 14 bases are a match to TRBD2. Trimming cost V 3 bases and J 12 bases; bases outside gene matches: 13. Germline V gene sequence: CDR1 DFQATT, CDR2 SNEGSKA (reference sequence). The CDR3 has 16 residues. The CDR3 reads CSASAAGTSGSGGQFF. CDR3 nucleotide sequence: TGCAGTGCTAGCGCCGCCGGGACTAGCGGGAGCGGGGGGCAGTTCTTC.

This clonotype was seen only a few times. The rearrangement joins TRBV5-1 to TRBJ1-1; 7 nucleotides line up with TRBD1. CDR1 is SGHRS, CDR2 YFSETQ, per germline. This CDR3 spans 14 amino acids. The trim removed 0 bases at V and 5 bases at J, leaving 4 bases unmatched. Written as DNA, the CDR3 is TGCGCCAGCAGCTTGGAGGGGGCTGGGACTGAAGCTTTCTTT. Residues: CASSLEGAGTEAFF.

This clonotype appeared many times. The genes are TRBV7-6 and TRBJ1-3; TRBD1 might be the D (5 bases). Trimming shortened V by 1 base and J by 4 bases, and 11 bases separated the two germline ends. The length of the CDR3 is 15 residues. Germline V gene lookup returns CDR1 SGHVS and CDR2 FNYEAQ. The DNA for the CDR3 is TGTGCCAGCAGCTTAGGAACAGGCGTCGGAAACACCATATATTTT. This gives the protein CASSLGTGVGNTIYF. Supplemented by reference TRBV7-6 and TRBJ1-3, the full variable domain reads GAGVSQSPRYKVTKRGQDVALRCDPISGHVSLYWYRQALGQGPEFLTYFNYEAQQDKSGLPNDRFSAERPEGSISTLTIQRTEQRDSAMYRCASSLGTGVGNTIYFGEGSWLTVV.

The rearrangement uses TRBV6-2 or TRBV6-3 and TRBJ2-3; tentative D call: TRBD1 (5 bases). Germline V gives CDR1 MNHEY, CDR2 SVGEGT. The CDR3 has 22 residues. V lost 0 bases and J lost 2, with 30 bases in between. The CDR3 reads CASSYSSVWAGMSVRYTDTQYF. DNA of the CDR3: TGTGCCAGCAGTTACTCGAGTGTGTGGGCAGGGATGAGTGTCCGTTACACAGATACGCAGTATTTT.

This clonotype occurred a few times. The rearrangement joins TRBV15 to TRBJ2-2, with TRBD2 as a possible D gene (5 bases). Germline V gene sequence: CDR1 LNHNV, CDR2 YYDKDF (reference sequence). Trimming took 0 bases from V and 7 from J, leaving 6 bases between them. The CDR3 spans 13 residues. The CDR3 loop is CATSREEVGELFF. The CDR3 coding sequence is TGTGCCACCAGCAGAGAGGAGGTCGGGGAGCTGTTTTTT.

The rearrangement links TRBV12-3 or TRBV12-4 to TRBJ2-4; D remains unclear. The CDR3 loop spans 17 amino acids. Trimming took 2 bases from V and 0 from J, leaving 14 bases between them. The CDR3 loop reads CASSLRVGTEAKNIQYF. CDR3 nucleotides: TGTGCCAGCAGTTTACGTGTAGGAACGGAAGCCAAAAACATTCAGTACTTC.

This chain links TRBV7-8 with TRBJ2-5, with a tentative D call TRBD2 (6 bases). Germline V gives CDR1 SGHVS, CDR2 FQNEAQ. V lost 2 bases, J lost 3 bases, and 22 bases lay in between. The CDR3 loop spans 18 amino acids. DNA of the CDR3: TGTGCCAGCAGCTTAAAGGGGACGGGGGAGCAACCGAAAGAGACCCAGTACTTC. This encodes CASSLKGTGEQPKETQYF.

This clonotype was seen a few times. CDR3 sequence: CASSQTVGTGILAGVYEQYF. The CDR3 nucleotides read TGTGCCAGCAGCCAAACGGTCGGTACAGGGATTTTAGCGGGAGTCTACGAGCAGTACTTC. The chain carries TRBV14 and TRBJ2-7, with TRBD2 matching over 9 bases. CDR1 and CDR2 from the germline V gene are SGHDN and FVKESK. The trim removed 2 bases at V and 3 bases at J, leaving 20 bases unmatched. This CDR3 is built from 20 residues.

V and J are TRBV20-1 and TRBJ2-1, with 8 bases fitting TRBD2. The length of the CDR3 is 14 residues. The germline V gene has CDR1 DFQATT and CDR2 SNEGSKA (reference sequence). V lost 5 bases to trimming and J lost 2 bases; unmatched junction nucleotides: 5. The CDR3 loop reads CSARAGAAYNEQFF. The CDR3 DNA sequence: TGCAGTGCTCGAGCGGGGGCTGCCTACAATGAGCAGTTCTTC.

This clonotype was detected ten times or more. At one end, the junction sequence differs from germline, possibly due to a read error. The chain is built from TRBV7-2 and TRBJ2-7, with 7 bases fitting TRBD2. CDR1 is SGHTA and CDR2 is FQGNSA in the germline V gene. The CDR3 length is 15 residues. The CDR3 spells CASSLYLAASSEQYF. In nucleotides, the CDR3 is TGTGCCAGCAGCTTGTATCTAGCGGCCTCCTCCGAGCAGTACTTC.

The sample holds many counts of this clonotype. The chain recombines TRBV6-2 or TRBV6-3 with TRBJ1-5, with TRBD1 as a possible D gene (5 bases). Trimming shortened V by 6 bases and J by 3 bases, and 12 bases separated the two germline ends. The CDR3 sequence is 14 residues long. Germline assignment: CDR1 MNHEY and CDR2 SVGEGT. In DNA form, the CDR3 reads TGTGCCAGCAGCGCTCCGGGACTCAATCAGCCCCAGCATTTT. Translating gives CASSAPGLNQPQHF.

This chain links TRBV20-1 with TRBJ2-5, with D possibly TRBD2 on 6 matching bases. This CDR3 spans 14 amino acids. With 1 base removed from V and 4 bases from J, the gap between germline ends came to 13 bases. CDR1 and CDR2 from the germline V gene are DFQATT and SNEGSKA (reference sequence). CDR3 loop: CSARGLALRETQYF. CDR3 nucleotide sequence: TGCAGTGCTAGAGGCCTAGCGCTGCGAGAGACCCAGTACTTC.

This clonotype was counted a few times. The chain is built from TRBV5-4 and TRBJ1-1; a possible D gene is TRBD1 (6 bases). Germline V gene sequence: CDR1 SGHNT, CDR2 YYREEE (reference sequence). The CDR3 sequence is 14 residues long. Trimming took off 4 bases at V and 4 bases at J, with 14 bases between the two ends. In DNA, the CDR3 is TGTGCCAGCAGCGTACAGGGCGTGGGCACTGAAGCTTTCTTT. Protein sequence: CASSVQGVGTEAFF.

V and J are TRBV3-1 and TRBJ1-6; D ambiguous. The V and J ends lost 8 bases and 1 base respectively, with 3 bases between them. The CDR3 sequence is 12 residues long. Per the germline V gene, CDR1 is LGHDT and CDR2 is YNNKEL (reference sequence). The CDR3 is CASQSYNSPLHF. CDR3 nucleotides: TGTGCCAGCCAATCCTATAATTCACCCCTCCACTTT.

This clonotype has a count of ten or more. This chain links TRBV7-9 with TRBJ2-7; unclear D gene. With 1 base removed from V and 5 bases from J, the gap between germline ends came to 3 bases. Germline V gene sequence: CDR1 SEHNR, CDR2 FQNEAQ (reference sequence). The CDR3 covers 11 residues. The CDR3 is CASSLGDEQYF. The CDR3 DNA is TGTGCCAGCAGCTTAGGGGACGAGCAGTACTTC.

This clonotype appeared a few times. J is TRBJ2-2 and V is TRBV20-1, with no clear D. This CDR3 contains 11 residues. Trimming stripped 6 bases from V and 7 bases from J, with 9 bases between. Germline-derived CDR1 and CDR2 are DFQATT and SNEGSKA (reference sequence). CDR3 in amino acids: CSAPYYGELFF. DNA for the CDR3: TGCAGTGCCCCGTACTACGGGGAGCTGTTTTTT.

This rearrangement joins TRBV6-2 or TRBV6-3 to TRBJ2-7, with 11 positions matching TRBD2. The CDR3 is made up of 16 amino acids. Germline CDR1 reads MNHEY; CDR2 reads SVGEGT. The junction had 6 bases not matched to a gene; V was cut back by 5 bases and J by 0 bases. This CDR3 is CASSHHGTSGSYEQYF. CDR3 DNA: TGTGCCAGCAGTCACCACGGGACTAGCGGCTCCTACGAGCAGTACTTC.